The T cell receptor beta chain described here comes from a study of T cell repertoires in cytomegalovirus infection. Study conclusions and caveats: HLA-C-restricted CMV-specific TCR beta clonotypes prevailed in the ex vivo response.

Trimming took 1 base from V and 10 from J; bases not matched to a gene: 4. The CDR3 runs 14 residues. CDR1 and CDR2 from the germline V gene are LNHDA and SQIVND (reference sequence). Details on this clonotype: What it recognizes is unknown.

Each CDR3 protein gets one entry after TCRdb re-called the reads with MiXCR. The data contain roughly 730,000 distinct CDR3 sequences, 30% to 35% of them seen just once; the ten biggest clones take up roughly 20%. This clonotype originated in a human donor in good health (CMV status not recorded). Some clones in this sample may be carry-over from other donors' samples. This specimen consisted of cultured PBMCs, obtained from culture after CMV antigen stimulation. The V gene is TRBV19, the J gene TRBJ2-1; 10 nucleotides agree with TRBD1. The CDR3 here is CASSIGGTGVEQFF. The CDR3 nucleotides read TGTGCCAGTAGTATAGGGGGGACAGGGGTCGAGCAGTTCTTC.